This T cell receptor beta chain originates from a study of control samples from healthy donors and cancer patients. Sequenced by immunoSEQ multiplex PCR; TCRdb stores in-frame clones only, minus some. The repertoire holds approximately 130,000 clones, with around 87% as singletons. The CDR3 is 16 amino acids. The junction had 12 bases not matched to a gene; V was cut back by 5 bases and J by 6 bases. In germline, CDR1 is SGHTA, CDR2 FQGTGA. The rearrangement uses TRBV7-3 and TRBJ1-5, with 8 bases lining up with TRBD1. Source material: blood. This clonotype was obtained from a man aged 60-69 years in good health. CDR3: CASSPTGGTGSQPQHF. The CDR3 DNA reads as TGTGCCAGCAGCCCCACGGGGGGGACAGGCAGTCAGCCCCAGCATTTT. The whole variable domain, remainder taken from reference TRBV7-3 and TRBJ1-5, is GAGVSQTPSNKVTEKGKYVELRCDPISGHTALYWYRQSLGQGPEFLIYFQGTGAADDSGLPNDRFFAVRPEGSVSTLKIQRTERGDSAVYLCASSPTGGTGSQPQHFGDGTRLSIL.